Listed below are T cell receptor beta chains from one sample, sequenced in a study of blood T cell repertoires in COVID-19. Profiled with immunoSEQ multiplex PCR; TCRdb holds only in-frame clones, not every one. The sample carries some 120,000 clones, around 87% recorded once. Sequencing used peripheral blood. These receptors were taken from a woman in her sixties or seventies with acute or convalescent COVID-19. Each CDR3 is given with its conserved first and last residue. The D gene is left open where the match is weak. Part of the rows lack a size; the others show once, few, many or a class for expanded clones.

-	TRBD2	TRBJ2-1	TRBV2	TGTGCCAGCGATCCGGGACTAGCGGGAGTAAGGGAGCAGTTCTTC	CASDPGLAGVREQFF
few	TRBD1	TRBJ1-2	TRBV19	TGTGCCAGTAGCCCAACGTGGGAGACAGGGAATGGCTACACCTTC	CASSPTWETGNGYTF
-	-	TRBJ1-4	TRBV6-6	TGTGCCAGCAGTAGGACAGAGACCGCAACTAATGAAAAACTGTTTTTT	CASSRTETATNEKLFF
once	TRBD1	TRBJ2-1	TRBV3-1/TRBV3-2	TGTGCCAGCAGCCAAGGGATACAGGGGGTCGAACGTGTTGAGCAGTTCTTC	CASSQGIQGVERVEQFF
-	-	TRBJ2-3	TRBV4-1	TGCGCCAGCAGCCAAGTCCTCCTCCGTACGCAGTATTTT	CASSQVLLRTQYF
-	-	TRBJ2-2	TRBV6-5	TGTGCCAGCAGTTACTCGGGGAGTAGGAACACCGGGGAGCTGTTTTTT	CASSYSGSRNTGELFF
-	-	TRBJ2-5	TRBV6-1	TGTGCCAGCAGTGAAGGATTCAGGGTTGAAGAGACCCAGTACTTC	CASSEGFRVEETQYF
-	-	TRBJ1-1	TRBV19	TGTGCCAGTAGCCCTGGGGGAGGGCCGGCGACTGAAGCTTTCTTT	CASSPGGGPATEAFF
-	TRBD1	TRBJ1-1	TRBV5-1	TGCGCCACCTCTCCGGGACAGCGATCGAACACTGAAGCTTTCTTT	CATSPGQRSNTEAFF
-	-	TRBJ2-3	TRBV29-1	TGCAGCGTTAGGAAGGGACAAAGCACAGATACGCAGTATTTT	CSVRKGQSTDTQYF
-	-	TRBJ2-7	TRBV30	TGTGCCTGGAGTGTTCGAGGCTACGAGCAGTACTTC	CAWSVRGYEQYF
-	-	TRBJ2-5	TRBV6-5	TGTGCCACCCCCCTTTCCCCCACGGGAGAGACCCAGTACTTC	CATPLSPTGETQYF
-	TRBD2	TRBJ2-3	TRBV28	TGTGCCAGCCAAAGGCCTAGCGGTAGCACAGATACGCAGTATTTT	CASQRPSGSTDTQYF
few	-	TRBJ2-1	TRBV12-5	TGTGCTAGTGGTTTGCTCCGGACTAACGAGCAGTTCTTC	CASGLLRTNEQFF
-	-	TRBJ2-4	TRBV19	TGTGCCAGTAGTATGATAGGGGGTGGTGCCAAAAACATTCAGTACTTC	CASSMIGGGAKNIQYF
-	-	TRBJ2-3	TRBV9	TGTGCCAGCAGCTCGGGACTCAGCACAGATACGCAGTATTTT	CASSSGLSTDTQYF
-	TRBD2	TRBJ2-3	TRBV2	TGTGCCAGCAGTGTCTTGAGGACTAGCGGAGTTCTCTCCAGCACAGATACGCAGTATTTT	CASSVLRTSGVLSSTDTQYF
-	-	TRBJ1-4	TRBV2	TGTGCCAGCAGTGAAGGCCCAGGGACTAATGAAAAACTGTTTTTT	CASSEGPGTNEKLFF
-	TRBD1	TRBJ2-7	TRBV6-6	TGTGCCAGCAGTTACTCAGGGGACAGCCTGCTGGAGCAGTACTTC	CASSYSGDSLLEQYF
-	TRBD1	TRBJ1-2	TRBV27	TGTGCCAGCAGTTTGAGACAGGGGACTAACTATGGCTACACCTTC	CASSLRQGTNYGYTF
-	-	TRBJ1-1	TRBV12-3/TRBV12-4	TGTGCCAGCAGAATACAGCTTGAAGCTTTCTTT	CASRIQLEAFF
-	TRBD1	TRBJ1-2	TRBV5-1	TGCGCCAGCAGCAAGAAGGGACAGGGGACAATAGACTATGGCTACACCTTC	CASSKKGQGTIDYGYTF
-	-	TRBJ1-2	TRBV27	TGTGCCAGCAGTAGTGGGGGGATTGGCTACACCTTC	CASSSGGIGYTF
-	-	TRBJ1-2	TRBV9	TGTGCCAGCAGCGTAGTCGGGGAGGCGAACTATGGCTACACCTTC	CASSVVGEANYGYTF
-	-	TRBJ1-1	TRBV10-2	TGCGCCAGCAGTGAGTCCCGGGGGAACACTGAAGCTTTCTTT	CASSESRGNTEAFF
-	-	TRBJ1-6	TRBV23-1	TGCGCCAGCAGTCAATCGAAGTCGGGGTACAGGGTGCGAGTTAGGAGTTCACCCCTCCACTTT	CASSQSKSGYRVRVRSSPLHF
-	TRBD1	TRBJ2-5	TRBV2	TGTGCCAGCAGTGCCGGCGGGACAGGGGAGACCCAGTACTTC	CASSAGGTGETQYF
-	-	TRBJ1-6	TRBV6-5	TGTGCCAGCAGTAGGGACGGGAGTAATTCACCCCTCCACTTT	CASSRDGSNSPLHF
-	TRBD1	TRBJ1-4	TRBV25-1	TGTGCCACCCGGGGACAGTTAAATGAAAAACTGTTTTTT	CATRGQLNEKLFF
-	-	TRBJ2-3	TRBV6-5	TGTGCCAGCAGCCGTGACAGGGATACGCAGTATTTT	CASSRDRDTQYF
-	TRBD1	TRBJ2-2	TRBV29-1	TGCAGCGTTCGGACAGGAACTTACACCGGGGAGCTGTTTTTT	CSVRTGTYTGELFF
-	-	TRBJ1-1	TRBV11-2	TGTGCCAGCAGCAGAACACAGGGGAACACTGAAGCTTTCTTT	CASSRTQGNTEAFF
-	TRBD1	TRBJ1-4	TRBV29-1	TGCAGCGTTCGGACAGGGGGCCAAGAAAAACTGTTTTTT	CSVRTGGQEKLFF
once	-	TRBJ2-7	TRBV3-1/TRBV3-2	TGTGCCAGCAGCCAAGTGCCAGGGGTGCTAGAGCAGTACTTC	CASSQVPGVLEQYF
once	TRBD2	TRBJ2-1	TRBV5-6	TGTGCCAGCAGCCCCGGACTAGCGGGAGACATCTCGCCCTACAATGAGCAGTTCTTC	CASSPGLAGDISPYNEQFF
-	-	TRBJ1-5	TRBV7-2	TGTGCCAGCAGCACGACATCCTATCAGCCCCAGCATTTT	CASSTTSYQPQHF
-	TRBD2	TRBJ2-3	TRBV6-5	TGTGCCAGCAGTTACTCGTCTAGCGGGGGTGAGACGCAGTATTTT	CASSYSSSGGETQYF
few	TRBD2	TRBJ2-1	TRBV9	TGTGCCAGCAGCGGGGTAGCGGGAGTTTACAATGAGCAGTTCTTC	CASSGVAGVYNEQFF
-	TRBD2	TRBJ2-6	TRBV5-4	TGTGCCAGCGAGCTTGCGGCGGGAGGGCCAGGAGGGGCCAACGTCCTGACTTTC	CASELAAGGPGGANVLTF
-	-	TRBJ1-2	TRBV2	TGTGGAGGGGGACAACGGGACACCTTAGGGGGCTACACCTTC	CGGGQRDTLGGYTF
-	TRBD1	TRBJ1-6	TRBV15	TGTGCCACCAGCAGAGTGCTGGAACAGGGGTCACCCCTCCACTTT	CATSRVLEQGSPLHF
-	-	TRBJ1-6	TRBV6-5	TGTGCCAGCAAGGAGGCCAGAAATAATTCACCCCTCCACTTT	CASKEARNNSPLHF
-	-	TRBJ2-5	TRBV7-9	TGTGCCAGCAAACTGCAGGGGCCCATTGGGGAGACCCAGTACTTC	CASKLQGPIGETQYF